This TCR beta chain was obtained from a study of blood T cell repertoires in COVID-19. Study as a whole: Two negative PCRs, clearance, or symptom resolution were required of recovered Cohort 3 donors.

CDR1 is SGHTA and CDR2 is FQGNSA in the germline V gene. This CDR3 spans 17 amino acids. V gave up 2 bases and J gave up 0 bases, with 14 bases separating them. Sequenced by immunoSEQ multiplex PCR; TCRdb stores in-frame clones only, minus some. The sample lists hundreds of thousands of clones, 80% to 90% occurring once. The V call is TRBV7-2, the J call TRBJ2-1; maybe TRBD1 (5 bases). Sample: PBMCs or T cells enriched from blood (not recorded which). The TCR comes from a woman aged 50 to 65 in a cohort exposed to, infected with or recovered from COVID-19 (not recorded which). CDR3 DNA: TGTGCCAGCAGCTTACTAGGGGCCATAAGCTCCTACAATGAGCAGTTCTTC. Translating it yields CASSLLGAISSYNEQFF.